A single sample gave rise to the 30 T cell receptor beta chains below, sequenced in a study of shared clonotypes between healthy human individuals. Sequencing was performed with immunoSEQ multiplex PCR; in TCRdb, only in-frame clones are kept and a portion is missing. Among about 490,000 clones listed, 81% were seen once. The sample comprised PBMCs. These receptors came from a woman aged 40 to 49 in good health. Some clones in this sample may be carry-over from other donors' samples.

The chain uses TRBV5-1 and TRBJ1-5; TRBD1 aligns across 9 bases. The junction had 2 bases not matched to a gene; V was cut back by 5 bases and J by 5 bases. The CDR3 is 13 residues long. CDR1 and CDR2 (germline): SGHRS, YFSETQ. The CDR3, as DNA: TGCGCCAGCAGACAGGGGGCGGATCAGCCCCAGCATTTT. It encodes CASRQGADQPQHF.

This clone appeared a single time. The CDR3 loop is CATSTLLSYEQYF. CDR3 nucleotides: TGTGCCACCAGCACCCTTCTCAGTTACGAGCAGTACTTC. The rearrangement joins TRBV15 to TRBJ2-7; D not certain. The V end was cut by 4 bases, the J end by 4 bases, with 11 bases between. The CDR3 contains 13 residues. Germline lookup yields CDR1 LNHNV and CDR2 YYDKDF (reference sequence).

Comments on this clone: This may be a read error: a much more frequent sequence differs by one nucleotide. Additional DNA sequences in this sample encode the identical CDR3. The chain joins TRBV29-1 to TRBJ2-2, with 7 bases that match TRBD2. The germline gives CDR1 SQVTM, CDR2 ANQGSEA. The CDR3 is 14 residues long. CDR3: CSVKRELNTGELFF. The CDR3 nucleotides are TGCAGCGTAAAGCGGGAACTGAACACCGGGGAGCTGTTCTTT.

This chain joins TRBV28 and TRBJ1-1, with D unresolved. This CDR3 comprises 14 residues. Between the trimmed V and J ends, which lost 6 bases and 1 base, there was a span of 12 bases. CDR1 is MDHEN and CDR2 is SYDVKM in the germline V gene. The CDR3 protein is CASRPQWENTEAFF. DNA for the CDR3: TGTGCCAGCAGACCCCAATGGGAGAACACTGAAGCTTTCTTT.

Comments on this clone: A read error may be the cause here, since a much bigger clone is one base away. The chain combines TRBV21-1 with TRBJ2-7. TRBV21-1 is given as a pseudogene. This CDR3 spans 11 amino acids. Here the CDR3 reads CASSKEGEQYF. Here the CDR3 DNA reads TGTGCCAGCAGCAAAGAGGGCGAGCAGTACTTC.

The CDR3 loop reads CASSLDLPSYEQYF. CDR3 DNA: TGTGCCAGCAGCTTAGATCTGCCTTCCTACGAGCAGTACTTC. V is TRBV11-2 and J is TRBJ2-7; D not resolved. The CDR3 runs 14 residues. The germline V gene has CDR1 SGHAT and CDR2 FQNNGV. V lost 0 bases and J lost 1, with 7 bases in between.

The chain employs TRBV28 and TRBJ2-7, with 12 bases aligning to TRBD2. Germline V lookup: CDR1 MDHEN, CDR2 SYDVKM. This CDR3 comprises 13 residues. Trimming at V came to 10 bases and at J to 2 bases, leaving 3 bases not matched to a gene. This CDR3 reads CATLAGGTYEQYF. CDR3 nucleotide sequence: TGTGCCACCCTAGCGGGAGGGACCTACGAGCAGTACTTC.

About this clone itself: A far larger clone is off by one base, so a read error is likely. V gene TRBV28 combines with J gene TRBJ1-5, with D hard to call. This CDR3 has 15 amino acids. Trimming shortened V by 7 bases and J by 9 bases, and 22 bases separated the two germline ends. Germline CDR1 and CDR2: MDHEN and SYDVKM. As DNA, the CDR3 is TGTGCCAGCACCCCGGGTGGTGGCATCTATCCGCCCCAGCATTTT. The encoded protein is CASTPGGGIYPPQHF.

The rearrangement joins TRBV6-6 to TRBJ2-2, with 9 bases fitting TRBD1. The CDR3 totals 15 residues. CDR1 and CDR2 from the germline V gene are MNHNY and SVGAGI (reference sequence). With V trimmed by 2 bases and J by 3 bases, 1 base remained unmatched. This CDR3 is CASSYTGGDTGELFF. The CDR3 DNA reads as TGTGCCAGCAGTTACACAGGGGGCGACACCGGGGAGCTGTTTTTT.

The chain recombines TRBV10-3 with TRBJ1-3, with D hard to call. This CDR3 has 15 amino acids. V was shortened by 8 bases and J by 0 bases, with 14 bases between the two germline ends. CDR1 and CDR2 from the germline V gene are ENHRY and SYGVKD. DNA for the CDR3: TGTGCCATCGCAGCAACGGTCAACTCTGGAAACACCATATATTTT. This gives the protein CAIAATVNSGNTIYF.

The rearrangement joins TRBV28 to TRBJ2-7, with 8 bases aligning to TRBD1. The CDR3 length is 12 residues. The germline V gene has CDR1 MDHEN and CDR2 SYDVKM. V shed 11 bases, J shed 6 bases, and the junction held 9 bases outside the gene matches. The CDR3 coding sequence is TGTGCCGGCCGGACAGGGACGGGCGAGCAGTACTTC. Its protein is CAGRTGTGEQYF.

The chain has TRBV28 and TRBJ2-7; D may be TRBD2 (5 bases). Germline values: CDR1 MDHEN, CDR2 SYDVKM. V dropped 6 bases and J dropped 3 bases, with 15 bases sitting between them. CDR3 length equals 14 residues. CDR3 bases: TGTGCCAGCAGACCTCCAGAGGGTATCTACGAGCAGTACTTC. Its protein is CASRPPEGIYEQYF. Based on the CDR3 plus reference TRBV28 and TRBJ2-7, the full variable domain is DVKVTQSSRYLVKRTGEKVFLECVQDMDHENMFWYRQDPGLGLRLIYFSYDVKMKEKGDIPEGYSVSREKKERFSLILESASTNQTSMYLCASRPPEGIYEQYFGPGTRLTVT.

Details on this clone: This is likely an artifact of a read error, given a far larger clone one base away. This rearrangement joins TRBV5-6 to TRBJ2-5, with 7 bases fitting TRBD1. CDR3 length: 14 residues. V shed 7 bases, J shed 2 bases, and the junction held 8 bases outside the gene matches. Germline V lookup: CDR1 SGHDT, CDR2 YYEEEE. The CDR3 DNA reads TGTGCCAGCTGCCGAGGACAGGTTCAAGAGACCCAGTACTTC. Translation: CASCRGQVQETQYF.

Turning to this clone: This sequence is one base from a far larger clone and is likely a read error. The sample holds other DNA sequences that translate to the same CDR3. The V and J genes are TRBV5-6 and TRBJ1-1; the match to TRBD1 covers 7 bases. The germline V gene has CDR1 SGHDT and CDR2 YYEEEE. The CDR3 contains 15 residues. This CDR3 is CASSLLPGGGTEAFF. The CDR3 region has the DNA TGCGCCAGCAGCTTGCTCCCAGGGGGGGGCACTGAAGCTTTCTTT.

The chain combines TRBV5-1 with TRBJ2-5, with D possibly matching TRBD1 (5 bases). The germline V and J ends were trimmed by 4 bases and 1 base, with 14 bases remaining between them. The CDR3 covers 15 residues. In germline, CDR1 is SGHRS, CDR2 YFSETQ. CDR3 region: CASSQQGSRQETQYF. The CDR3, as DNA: TGCGCCAGCAGCCAGCAGGGCAGTCGCCAAGAGACCCAGTACTTC.

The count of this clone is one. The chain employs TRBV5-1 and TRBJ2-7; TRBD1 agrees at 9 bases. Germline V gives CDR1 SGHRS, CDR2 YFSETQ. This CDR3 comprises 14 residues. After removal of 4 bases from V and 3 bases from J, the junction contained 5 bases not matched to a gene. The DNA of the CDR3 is TGCGCCAGCAGCAGCCGGGACAGGGACTACGAGCAGTACTTC. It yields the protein CASSSRDRDYEQYF.

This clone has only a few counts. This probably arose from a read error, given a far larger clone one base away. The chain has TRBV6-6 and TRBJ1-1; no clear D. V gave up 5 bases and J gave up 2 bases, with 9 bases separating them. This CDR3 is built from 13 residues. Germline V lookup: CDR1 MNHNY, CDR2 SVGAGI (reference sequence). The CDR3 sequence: CASSRTDNTEAFF. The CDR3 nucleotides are TGTGCCAGCAGTCGAACAGATAACACTGAAGCTTTCTTT.

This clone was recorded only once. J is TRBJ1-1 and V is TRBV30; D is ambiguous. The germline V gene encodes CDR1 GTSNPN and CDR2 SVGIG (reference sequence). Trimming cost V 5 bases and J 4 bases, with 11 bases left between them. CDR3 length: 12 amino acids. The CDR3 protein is CAWGRGSTEAFF. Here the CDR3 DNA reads TGTGCCTGGGGCCGAGGGAGCACTGAAGCTTTCTTT.

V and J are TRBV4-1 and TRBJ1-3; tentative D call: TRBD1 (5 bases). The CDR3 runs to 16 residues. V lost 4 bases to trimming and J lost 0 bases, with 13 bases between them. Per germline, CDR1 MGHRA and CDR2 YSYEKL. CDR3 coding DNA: TGCGCCAGCAGCCTTGACATGGGGCTCTCTGGAAACACCATATATTTT. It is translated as CASSLDMGLSGNTIYF.

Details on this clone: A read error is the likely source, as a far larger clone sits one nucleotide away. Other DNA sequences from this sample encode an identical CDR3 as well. This CDR3 is CASSFEGAGSQETQYF. DNA of the CDR3: TGCGCCAGCAGCTTTGAGGGAGCGGGATCCCAGGAGACCCAGTACTTC. The chain recombines TRBV5-1 with TRBJ2-5; 7 bases map to TRBD2. V lost 2 bases, J lost 5 bases, and 12 bases stayed unmatched. This CDR3 contains 16 residues. From germline, CDR1 is SGHRS and CDR2 YFSETQ.

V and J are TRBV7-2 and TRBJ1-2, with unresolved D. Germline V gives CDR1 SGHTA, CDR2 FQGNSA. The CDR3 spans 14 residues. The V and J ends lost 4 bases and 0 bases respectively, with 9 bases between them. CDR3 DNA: TGTGCCAGCAGCTCGATCGGGGCTAACTATGGCTACACCTTC. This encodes CASSSIGANYGYTF. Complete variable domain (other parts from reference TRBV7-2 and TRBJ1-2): GAGVSQSPSNKVTEKGKDVELRCDPISGHTALYWYRQSLGQGLEFLIYFQGNSAPDKSGLPSDRFSAERTGGSVSTLTIQRTQQEDSAVYLCASSSIGANYGYTFGSGTRLTVV.

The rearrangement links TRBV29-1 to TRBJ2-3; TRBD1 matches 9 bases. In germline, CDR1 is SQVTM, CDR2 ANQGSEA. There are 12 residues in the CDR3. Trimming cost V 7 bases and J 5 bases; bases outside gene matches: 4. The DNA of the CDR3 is TGCAGCGCGGACAGGGGTGGAGATACGCAGTATTTT. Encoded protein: CSADRGGDTQYF.

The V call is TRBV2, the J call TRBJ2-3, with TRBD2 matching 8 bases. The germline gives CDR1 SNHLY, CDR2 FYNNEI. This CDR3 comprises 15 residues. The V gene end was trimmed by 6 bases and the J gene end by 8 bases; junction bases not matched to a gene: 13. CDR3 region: CASSDGGGKWITQYF. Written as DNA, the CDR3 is TGTGCCAGCAGCGACGGGGGGGGCAAGTGGATTACGCAGTATTTT. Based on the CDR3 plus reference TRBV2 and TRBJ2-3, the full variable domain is EPEVTQTPSHQVTQMGQEVILRCVPISNHLYFYWYRQILGQKVEFLVSFYNNEISEKSEIFDDQFSVERPDGSNFTLKIRSTKLEDSAMYFCASSDGGGKWITQYFGPGTRLTVL.

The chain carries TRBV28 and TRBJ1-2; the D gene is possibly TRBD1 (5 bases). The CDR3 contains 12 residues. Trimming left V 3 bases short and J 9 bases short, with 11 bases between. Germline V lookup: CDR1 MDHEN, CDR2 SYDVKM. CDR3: CASSFQGSSYTF. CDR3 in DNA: TGTGCCAGCAGTTTTCAGGGATCGAGCTACACCTTC.

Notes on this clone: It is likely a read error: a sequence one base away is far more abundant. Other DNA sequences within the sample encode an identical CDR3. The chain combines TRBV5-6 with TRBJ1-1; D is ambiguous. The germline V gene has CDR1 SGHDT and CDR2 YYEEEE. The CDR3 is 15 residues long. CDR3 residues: CASSWAFPGNTEAFF. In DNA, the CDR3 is TGTGCCAGCAGCTGGGCCTTCCCGGGCAACACCGAAGCTTTCTTT.

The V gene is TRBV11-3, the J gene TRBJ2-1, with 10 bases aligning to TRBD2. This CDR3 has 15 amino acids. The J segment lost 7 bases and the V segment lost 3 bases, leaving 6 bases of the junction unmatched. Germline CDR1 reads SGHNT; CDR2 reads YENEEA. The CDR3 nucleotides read TGTGCCAGCAGCTTCTCTAGCGGGAGTGGGAATGAGCAGTTCTTC. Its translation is CASSFSSGSGNEQFF.

As DNA, the CDR3 is TGTGCCAGCAGCCTTGACGAGAGGAATCAGCCCCAGCATTTT. Its protein product is CASSLDERNQPQHF. The chain employs TRBV6-1 and TRBJ1-5, with unresolved D. V was pared by 6 bases and J by 4 bases, with 13 bases between. The CDR3 loop spans 14 amino acids. Germline loops: CDR1 MNHNS, CDR2 SASEGT.

The CDR3 coding sequence is TGCGCCAGCAGCCAAGGACCGTCTAACTATGGCTACACCTTC. Residues: CASSQGPSNYGYTF. The V call is TRBV4-3, the J call TRBJ1-2; D remains unclear. Germline V gene data show CDR1 as LGHNA and CDR2 as YSLEER. The CDR3 sequence is 14 residues long. Trimming took off 1 base at V and 0 bases at J, with 6 bases between the two ends.

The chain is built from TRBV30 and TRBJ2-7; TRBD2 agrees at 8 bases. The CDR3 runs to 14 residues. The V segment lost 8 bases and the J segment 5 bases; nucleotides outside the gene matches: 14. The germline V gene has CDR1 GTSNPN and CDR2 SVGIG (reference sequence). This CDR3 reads CAGGGSLGAHEQYF. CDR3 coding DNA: TGTGCCGGCGGGGGGTCCCTGGGCGCCCACGAGCAGTACTTC.

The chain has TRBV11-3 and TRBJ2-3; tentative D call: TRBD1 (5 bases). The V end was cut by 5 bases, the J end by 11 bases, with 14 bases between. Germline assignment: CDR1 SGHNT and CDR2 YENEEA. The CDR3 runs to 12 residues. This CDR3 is CASSPQGTGQYF. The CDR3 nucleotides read TGTGCCAGCAGCCCTCAGGGAACTGGGCAGTATTTT.